Presented here are 2 T cell receptor beta chains from one specimen sequenced in a study of blood T cell repertoires in COVID-19. The method was immunoSEQ multiplex PCR; TCRdb's version includes in-frame clones alone and lacks a portion of them. The data hold approximately 140,000 clones, with about 86% observed a single time. Sample: PBMCs or T cells enriched from blood (not recorded which). The receptors derive from a man in his forties or fifties with acute COVID-19.

CDR3 sequence reads: CASSLGQNGELFF. CDR3 coding DNA: TGTGCCAGCAGCTTAGGACAGAACGGGGAGCTGTTTTTT. V gene TRBV11-3 combines with J gene TRBJ2-2; weak D call: TRBD1 (5 bases). V shed 1 base and J shed 7 bases, with 7 bases lying between them. Looked up from germline, CDR1 is SGHNT and CDR2 is YENEEA. The CDR3 is made up of 13 amino acids. The variable domain in full, with the rest retrieved from reference TRBV11-3 and TRBJ2-2, is EAGVVQSPRYKIIEKKQPVAFWCNPISGHNTLYWYLQNLGQGPELLIRYENEEAVDDSQLPKDRFSAERLKGVDSTLKIQPAELGDSAVYLCASSLGQNGELFFGEGSRLTVL.

This chain connects TRBV7-2 to TRBJ2-3; D may be TRBD2 (6 bases). Deletions cut 8 bases from V and 2 bases from J, with 11 bases between. There are 13 residues in the CDR3. Per germline, CDR1 SGHTA and CDR2 FQGNSA. CDR3 in amino acids: CASSGTYTDTQYF. DNA for the CDR3: TGTGCCAGCTCGGGGACTTACACAGATACGCAGTATTTT.